This T cell receptor beta chain was sequenced during a study of T-cell memory formation after mild COVID-19. Study at large: Clusters were largely donor specific.

This clonotype was picked up many times. Its antigen is undetermined. Study results and caveats: Clones from the second wave (peaking day 37) had unconfirmed SARS-CoV-2 specificity. Of the contracting clones, CD4+ ones lay mainly in CM and EM, and CD8+ ones in EMRA. While clones contracting from day 15 to 85 were balanced between CD4 and CD8, later expanders leaned CD4+.

TCRdb recomputed calls from the 5' RACE reads with MiXCR, one row per CDR3 protein. The sample has some 30,000 distinct CDR3 sequences, about 7.4% seen once. Germline lookup yields CDR1 SGHTA and CDR2 FQGNSA. CDR3 length: 14 amino acids. Between the trimmed V and J ends, which lost 2 bases and 4 bases, there was a span of 8 bases. The sequence was obtained from an adult woman who had mild COVID-19 (a few samples of this study predate the infection). Cell type and time point are not known. Sequencing used PBMCs or a T cell subset sorted from them (not recorded which). The rearrangement joins TRBV7-2 to TRBJ2-2; tentatively, D is TRBD1 (5 bases). The CDR3 loop reads CASSLQGSTGELFF. CDR3 bases: TGTGCCAGCAGCTTACAGGGATCCACCGGGGAGCTGTTTTTT.